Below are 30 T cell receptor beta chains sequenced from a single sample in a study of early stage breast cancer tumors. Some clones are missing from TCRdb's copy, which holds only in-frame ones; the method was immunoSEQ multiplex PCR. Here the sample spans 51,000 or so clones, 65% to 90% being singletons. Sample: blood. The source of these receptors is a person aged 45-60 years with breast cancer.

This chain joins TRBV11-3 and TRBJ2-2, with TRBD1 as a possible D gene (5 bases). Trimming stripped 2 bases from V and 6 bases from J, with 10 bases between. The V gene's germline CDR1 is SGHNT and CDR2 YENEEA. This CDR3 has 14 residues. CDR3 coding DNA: TGTGCCAGCAGCTTATCAGACAGATCCGGGGAGCTGTTTTTT. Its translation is CASSLSDRSGELFF.

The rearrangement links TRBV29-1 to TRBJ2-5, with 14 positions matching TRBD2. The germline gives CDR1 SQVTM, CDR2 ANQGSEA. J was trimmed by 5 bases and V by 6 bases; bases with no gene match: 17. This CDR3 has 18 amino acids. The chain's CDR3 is CSVDRTSGGFGVFETQYF. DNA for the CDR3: TGCAGCGTGGACAGGACTAGCGGGGGGTTCGGGGTATTCGAGACCCAGTACTTC.

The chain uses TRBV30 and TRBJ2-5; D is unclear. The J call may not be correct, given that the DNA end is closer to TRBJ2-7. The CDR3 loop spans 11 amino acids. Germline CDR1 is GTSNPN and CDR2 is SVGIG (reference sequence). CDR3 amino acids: CAWGRRDEQYF. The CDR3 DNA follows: TGTGCCTGGGGTAGACGGGACGAGCAGTACTTC.

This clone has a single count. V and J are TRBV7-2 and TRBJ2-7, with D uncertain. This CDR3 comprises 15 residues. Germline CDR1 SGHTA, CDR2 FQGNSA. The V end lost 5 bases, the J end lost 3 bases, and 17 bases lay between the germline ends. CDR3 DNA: TGTGCCAGCAGCGGAACACCGCCCGGCTACTACGAGCAGTACTTC. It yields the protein CASSGTPPGYYEQYF.

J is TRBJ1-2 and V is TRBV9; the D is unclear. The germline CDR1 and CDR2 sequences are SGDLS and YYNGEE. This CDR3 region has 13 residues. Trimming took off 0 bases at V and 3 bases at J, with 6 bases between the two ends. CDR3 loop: CASSVVGDYGYTF. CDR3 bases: TGTGCCAGCAGCGTAGTAGGTGACTATGGCTACACCTTC.

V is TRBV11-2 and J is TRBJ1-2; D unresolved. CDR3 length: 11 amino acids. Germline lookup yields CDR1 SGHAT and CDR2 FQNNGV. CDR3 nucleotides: TGTGCGGAGGAAGCTAACTATGGCTACACCTTC. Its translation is CAEEANYGYTF.

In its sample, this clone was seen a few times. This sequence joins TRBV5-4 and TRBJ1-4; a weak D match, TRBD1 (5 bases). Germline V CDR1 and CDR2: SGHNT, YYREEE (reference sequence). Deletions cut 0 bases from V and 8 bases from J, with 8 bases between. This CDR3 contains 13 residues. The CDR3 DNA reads TGTGCCAGCAGCTTGGCCGGGGGGGAAAAACTGTTTTTT. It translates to CASSLAGGEKLFF.

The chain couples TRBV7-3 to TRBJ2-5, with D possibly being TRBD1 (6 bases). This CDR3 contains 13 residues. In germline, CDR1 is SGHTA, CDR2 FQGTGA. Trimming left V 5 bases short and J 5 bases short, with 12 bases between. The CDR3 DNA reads TGTGCCAGCAGCATCCACAGGGATGAGACCCAGTACTTC. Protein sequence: CASSIHRDETQYF.

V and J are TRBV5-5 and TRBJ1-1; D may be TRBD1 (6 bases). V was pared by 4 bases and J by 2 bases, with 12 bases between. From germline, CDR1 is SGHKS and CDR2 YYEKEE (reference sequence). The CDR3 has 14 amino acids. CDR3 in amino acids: CASSISQGNTEAFF. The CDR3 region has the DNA TGTGCCAGCAGCATATCACAGGGTAACACTGAAGCTTTCTTT.

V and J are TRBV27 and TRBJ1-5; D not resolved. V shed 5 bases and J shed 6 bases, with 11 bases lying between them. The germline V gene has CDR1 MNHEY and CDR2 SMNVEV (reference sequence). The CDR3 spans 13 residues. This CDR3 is CASSIREAQPQHF. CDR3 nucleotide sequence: TGTGCCAGCAGTATCCGGGAGGCTCAGCCCCAGCATTTT.

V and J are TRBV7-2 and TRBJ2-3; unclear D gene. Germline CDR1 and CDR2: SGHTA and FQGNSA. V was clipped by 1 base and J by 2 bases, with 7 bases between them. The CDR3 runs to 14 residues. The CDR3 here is CASSLGPNTDTQYF. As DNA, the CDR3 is TGTGCCAGCAGCTTAGGACCGAACACAGATACGCAGTATTTT.

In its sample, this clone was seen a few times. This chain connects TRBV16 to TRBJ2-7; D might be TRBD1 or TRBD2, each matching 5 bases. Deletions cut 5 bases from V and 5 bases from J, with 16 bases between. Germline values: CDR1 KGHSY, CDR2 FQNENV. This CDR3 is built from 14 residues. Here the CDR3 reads CASSARNGADEQYF. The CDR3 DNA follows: TGTGCCAGCAGCGCCCGAAACGGGGCTGACGAGCAGTACTTC.

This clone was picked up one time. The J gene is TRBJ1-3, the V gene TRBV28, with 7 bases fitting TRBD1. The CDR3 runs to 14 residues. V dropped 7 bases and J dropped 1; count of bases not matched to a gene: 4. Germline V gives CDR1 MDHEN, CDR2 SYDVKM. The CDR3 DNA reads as TGTGCCAGCAACGAACAGGGGTCTGGAAACACCATATATTTT. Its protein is CASNEQGSGNTIYF.

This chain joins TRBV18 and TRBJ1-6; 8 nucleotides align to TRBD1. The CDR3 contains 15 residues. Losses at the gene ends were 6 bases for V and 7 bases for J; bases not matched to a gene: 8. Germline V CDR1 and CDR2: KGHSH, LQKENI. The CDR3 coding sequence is TGTGCCAGCTCCCCGGACAGGGTGAGAAATTCACCCCTCCACTTT. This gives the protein CASSPDRVRNSPLHF.

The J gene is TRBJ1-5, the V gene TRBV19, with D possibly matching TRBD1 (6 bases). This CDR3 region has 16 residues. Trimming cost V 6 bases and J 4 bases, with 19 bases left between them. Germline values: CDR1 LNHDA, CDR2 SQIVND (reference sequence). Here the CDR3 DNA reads TGTGCCAGTAGGAGATACGGAGGGGGGTTGAATCAGCCCCAGCATTTT. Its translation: CASRRYGGGLNQPQHF.

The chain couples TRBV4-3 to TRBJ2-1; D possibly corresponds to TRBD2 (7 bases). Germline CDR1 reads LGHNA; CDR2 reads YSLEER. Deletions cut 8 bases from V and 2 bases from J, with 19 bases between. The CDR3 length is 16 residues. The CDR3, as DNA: TGCGCCAGCGCCGGGGGGCTAGCGGCAACCTACAATGAGCAGTTCTTC. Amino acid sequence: CASAGGLAATYNEQFF.

The CDR3 protein is CASSLGRGRDEQYF. CDR3 sequence (DNA): TGTGCCAGCAGCTTGGGCAGGGGGCGGGACGAGCAGTACTTC. The V gene is TRBV11-2, the J gene TRBJ2-7; TRBD1 matches at 8 bases. V trimming: 3 bases; J trimming: 5 bases; junction bases outside the gene matches: 6. Germline V gene data show CDR1 as SGHAT and CDR2 as FQNNGV. The CDR3 is 14 residues long.

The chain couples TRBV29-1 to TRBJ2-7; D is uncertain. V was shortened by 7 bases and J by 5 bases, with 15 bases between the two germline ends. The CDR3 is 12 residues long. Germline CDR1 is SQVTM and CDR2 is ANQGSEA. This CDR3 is CSAGLRFHEQYF. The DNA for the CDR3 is TGCAGCGCCGGGCTCCGGTTCCACGAGCAGTACTTC.

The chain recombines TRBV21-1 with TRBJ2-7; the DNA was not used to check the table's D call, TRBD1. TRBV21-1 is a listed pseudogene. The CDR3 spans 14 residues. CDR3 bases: TGTGCCAGCAGAAACCGACAGATCTCCTACGAGCAGTACTTC. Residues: CASRNRQISYEQYF.

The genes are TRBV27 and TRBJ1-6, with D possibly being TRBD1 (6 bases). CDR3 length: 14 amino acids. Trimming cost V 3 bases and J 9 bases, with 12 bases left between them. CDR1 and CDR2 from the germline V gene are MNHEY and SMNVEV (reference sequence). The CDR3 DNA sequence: TGTGCCAGCAGTTTGTCAGGGGATCGTTCACCCCTCCACTTT. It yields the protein CASSLSGDRSPLHF.

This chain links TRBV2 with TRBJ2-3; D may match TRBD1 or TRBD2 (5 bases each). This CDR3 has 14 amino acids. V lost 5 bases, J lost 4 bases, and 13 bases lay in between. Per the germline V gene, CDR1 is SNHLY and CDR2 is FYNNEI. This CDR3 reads CASSPLGVADTQYF. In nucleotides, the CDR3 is TGTGCCAGCAGTCCTTTGGGGGTGGCAGATACGCAGTATTTT.

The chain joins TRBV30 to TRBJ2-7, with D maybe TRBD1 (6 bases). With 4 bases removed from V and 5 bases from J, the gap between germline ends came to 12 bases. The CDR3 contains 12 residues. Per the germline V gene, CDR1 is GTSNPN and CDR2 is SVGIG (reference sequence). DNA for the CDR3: TGTGCCTGGAACAGGGTAACCCACGAGCAGTACTTC. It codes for CAWNRVTHEQYF.

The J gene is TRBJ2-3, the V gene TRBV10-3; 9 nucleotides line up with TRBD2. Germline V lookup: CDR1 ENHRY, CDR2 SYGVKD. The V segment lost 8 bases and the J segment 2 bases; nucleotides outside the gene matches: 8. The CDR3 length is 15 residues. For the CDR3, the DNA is TGTGCCATCTCTTCCCAGCGGGAGGACACAGATACGCAGTATTTT. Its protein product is CAISSQREDTDTQYF.

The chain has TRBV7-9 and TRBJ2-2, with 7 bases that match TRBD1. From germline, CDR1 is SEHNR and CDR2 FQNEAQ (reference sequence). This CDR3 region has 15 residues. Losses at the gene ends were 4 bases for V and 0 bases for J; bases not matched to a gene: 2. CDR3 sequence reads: CASSSTGTNTGELFF. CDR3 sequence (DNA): TGTGCCAGCAGCTCGACAGGGACGAACACCGGGGAGCTGTTTTTT.

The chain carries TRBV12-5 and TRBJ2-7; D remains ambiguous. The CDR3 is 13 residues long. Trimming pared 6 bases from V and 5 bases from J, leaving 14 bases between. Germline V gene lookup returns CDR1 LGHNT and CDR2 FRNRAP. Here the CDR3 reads CASGRPVSHEQYF. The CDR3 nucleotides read TGTGCTAGTGGCAGGCCCGTGTCGCACGAGCAGTACTTC.

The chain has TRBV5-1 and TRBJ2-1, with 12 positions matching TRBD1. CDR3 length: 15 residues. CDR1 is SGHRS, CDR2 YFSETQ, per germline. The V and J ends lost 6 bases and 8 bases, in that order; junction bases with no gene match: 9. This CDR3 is CASIRGGQGADEQFF. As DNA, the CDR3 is TGCGCCAGCATTAGGGGGGGACAGGGGGCCGATGAGCAGTTCTTC.

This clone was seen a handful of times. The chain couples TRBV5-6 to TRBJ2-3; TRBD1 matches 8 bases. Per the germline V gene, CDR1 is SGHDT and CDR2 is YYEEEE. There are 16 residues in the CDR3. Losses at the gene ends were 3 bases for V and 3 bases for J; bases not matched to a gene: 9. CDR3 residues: CASSSPPGGRTDTQYF. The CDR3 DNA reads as TGTGCCAGCAGCTCCCCCCCAGGGGGCAGGACAGATACGCAGTATTTT.

CDR3 sequence (DNA): TGTGCCAGCAGCCGCCTCCAGGTCAGCTGGGACACTGAAGCTTTCTTT. This gives the protein CASSRLQVSWDTEAFF. The chain combines TRBV14 with TRBJ1-1; no reliable D call. V was shortened by 4 bases and J by 3 bases, with 18 bases between the two germline ends. Per the germline V gene, CDR1 is SGHDN and CDR2 is FVKESK. The CDR3 runs to 16 residues.

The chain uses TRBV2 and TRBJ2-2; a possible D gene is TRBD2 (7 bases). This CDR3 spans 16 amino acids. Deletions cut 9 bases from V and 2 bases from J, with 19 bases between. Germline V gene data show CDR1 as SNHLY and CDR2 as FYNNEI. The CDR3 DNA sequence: TGTGCCAGTCATAGGGAGGGGGGCGGCAACACCGGGGAGCTGTTTTTT. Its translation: CASHREGGGNTGELFF.

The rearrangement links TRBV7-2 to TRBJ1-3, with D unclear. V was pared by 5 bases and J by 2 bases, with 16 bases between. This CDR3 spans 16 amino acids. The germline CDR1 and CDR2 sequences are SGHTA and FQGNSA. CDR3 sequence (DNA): TGTGCCAGCAGCGCCCAGCCCTTTGGGCCTGGAAACACCATATATTTT. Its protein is CASSAQPFGPGNTIYF.